This T cell receptor (beta chain) stems from a study of CD8 T cells in Susac syndrome. The V end lost 0 bases, the J end lost 1 base, and 1 base lay between the germline ends. CDR3 length equals 13 residues. CDR1 and CDR2 (germline): LNHNV, YYDKDF (reference sequence). It was with random hexamers that about 0.45 to 1 ug RNA was reverse transcribed. By means of immunoSEQ multiplex PCR, TCR beta CDR3 spanning 54 Vbeta and 13 Jbeta underwent amplification. TCRdb reanalysed the immunoSEQ multiplex PCR reads using MiXCR and keeps one entry per CDR3 protein. Of roughly 86,000 distinct CDR3 sequences listed, roughly 96% are singletons.

This TCR came from a human donor with Susac syndrome. This chain uses TRBV15 with TRBJ1-5, with D hard to call. The sample consisted of CD8+ T cells from PBMCs. The DNA for the CDR3 is TGTGCCACCAGCAGAGAAAGCAATCAGCCCCAGCATTTT. It codes for CATSRESNQPQHF.